This TCR beta chain was captured in a study of cytomegalovirus exposure and HLA in healthy donors. Across the whole study: As released early, the data held 85 million to 95 million unique TCRs from HLA-typed donors. Findings of the study overall: Reportedly, fewer N-insertions than the roughly 690-donor mean appeared in an Asian-associated ancestry cluster in a later analysis.

On this clone: Its antigen is unidentified.

Germline CDR1 and CDR2: SGHKS and YYEKEE (reference sequence). The V gene lost 4 bases and the J gene lost 8 bases, with 18 bases spanning the gap. This CDR3 is built from 14 residues. PCR primers comprised 60 Vbeta and 13 Jbeta primers. The protocol was immunoSEQ multiplex PCR, while the TCRdb copy is restricted to in-frame clones and leaves out a portion. The profile shows about 160,000 clones, about 75% of them singletons. The sequenced sample consisted of PBMCs. The source is a female donor in good health and CMV-seronegative. The chain is built from TRBV5-5 and TRBJ1-2; no firm D call. The CDR3, as DNA: TGTGCCAGCAGCCCAGGTTTTGGAGGGCTAGGCTACACCTTC. It codes for CASSPGFGGLGYTF.